Below are 14 T cell receptor beta chains sequenced from a single sample in a study of molecular identifiers for immune sequencing clone quantification. TCRdb itself ran the PCR reads through MiXCR, one entry per CDR3 protein. The table shows about 97,000 distinct CDR3 sequences, with 20% to 25% occurring only once. Sequences were obtained from naive CD8+ T cells from blood, with Jurkat cell RNA spiked in. Indicated subset: FACS-sorted CD8+CD4-CCR7+CD45RA+ naive T cells. The receptors shown here come from a human donor in good health. Some libraries in this study had Jurkat cell RNA spiked in.

This clonotype has at least ten counts. The genes are TRBV13 and TRBJ2-5; 9 bases match TRBD2. The CDR3 runs 16 residues. V was clipped by 2 bases and J by 0 bases; unmatched bases: 4. In germline, CDR1 is PRHDT, CDR2 FYEKMQ (reference sequence). The CDR3 coding sequence is TGTGCCAGCAGCTTATTAGCGGGAGCCCACCAAGAGACCCAGTACTTC. Amino acid sequence: CASSLLAGAHQETQYF.

This clonotype was detected only once. A single base separates this from a much larger clone, so it may be a read error. This chain links TRBV7-9 with TRBJ2-7; 8 bases agree with TRBD2. The V and J ends lost 5 bases and 5 bases, in that order; junction bases with no gene match: 8. The CDR3 has 14 amino acids. CDR1 is SEHNR, CDR2 FQNEAQ, per germline (reference sequence). CDR3 sequence: CASSLSGSTNEQYF. The CDR3 DNA sequence: TGTGCCAGCAGCCTAAGCGGGAGTACCAACGAGCAGTACTTC.

This clonotype was detected many times. The chain links TRBV11-2 to TRBJ2-7, with D unclear. V was shortened by 4 bases and J by 5 bases, with 9 bases between the two germline ends. Germline CDR1 is SGHAT and CDR2 is FQNNGV. The CDR3 consists of 12 residues. CDR3 residues: CASSSRWDEQYF. The CDR3 DNA sequence: TGTGCCAGCAGCTCCCGGTGGGACGAGCAGTACTTC.

In its sample, this clonotype was seen a few times. This chain uses TRBV7-9 with TRBJ2-3; 9 bases map to TRBD2. The V segment lost 2 bases and the J segment 3 bases; nucleotides outside the gene matches: 6. CDR1 and CDR2 (germline): SEHNR, FQNEAQ (reference sequence). This CDR3 is built from 16 residues. This CDR3 reads CASSLSVREGTDTQYF. The CDR3 coding sequence is TGTGCCAGCAGCTTAAGTGTGCGGGAGGGTACAGATACGCAGTATTTT.

This clonotype was seen ten or more times. The chain joins TRBV20-1 to TRBJ2-7; 15 nucleotides line up with TRBD2. The germline gives CDR1 DFQATT, CDR2 SNEGSKA (reference sequence). The CDR3 sequence is 19 residues long. J was trimmed by 2 bases and V by 2 bases; bases with no gene match: 13. CDR3 in amino acids: CSARPGLAGGPTHPYEQYF. The CDR3, as DNA: TGCAGTGCTAGACCCGGACTAGCGGGAGGGCCGACCCACCCCTACGAGCAGTACTTC.

This clonotype was seen ten or more times. The junction departs from germline at one end; a sequencing error may be responsible. J is TRBJ2-1 and V is TRBV6-6, with D unresolved. The germline V gene encodes CDR1 MNHNY and CDR2 SVGAGI (reference sequence). The CDR3 runs to 15 residues. In DNA form, the CDR3 reads TGTGCCAGCATTTACCAGTCGGGCCCGTCGAATGAGCAGTTCTTC. This encodes CASIYQSGPSNEQFF.

Many counts were recorded for this clonotype. The gene calls are TRBV4-1 and TRBJ2-7, with 9 bases lining up with TRBD2. Germline V gene data show CDR1 as MGHRA and CDR2 as YSYEKL. The CDR3 has 15 residues. V shed 3 bases, J shed 0 bases, and the junction held 3 bases outside the gene matches. The CDR3 here is CASSQLAGASYEQYF. CDR3 in DNA: TGCGCCAGCAGCCAGTTAGCGGGGGCCTCCTACGAGCAGTACTTC.

This clonotype occurred a few times. The chain recombines TRBV18 with TRBJ1-1; D gene ambiguous. Germline-derived CDR1 and CDR2 are KGHSH and LQKENI. Trimming left V 3 bases short and J 6 bases short, with 8 bases between. This CDR3 comprises 12 residues. CDR3 DNA sequence: TGTGCCAGCTCACCCCCCCTGGCTGAAGCTTTCTTT. This codes for CASSPPLAEAFF.

V is TRBV5-6 and J is TRBJ2-1, with 7 bases fitting TRBD1. J lost 3 bases, V lost 0 bases, and 6 bases had no gene match. Germline loops: CDR1 SGHDT, CDR2 YYEEEE. The CDR3 contains 16 residues. DNA for the CDR3: TGTGCCAGCAGCTTGGGGGGACAGAATTTCTACAATGAGCAGTTCTTC. Translated: CASSLGGQNFYNEQFF.

This clonotype was recorded a few times. This rearrangement joins TRBV24-1 to TRBJ2-3; tentatively, D is TRBD2 (6 bases). Trimming took off 7 bases at V and 6 bases at J, with 10 bases between the two ends. Germline V gene lookup returns CDR1 KGHDR and CDR2 SFDVKD. The CDR3 has 12 amino acids. CDR3 residues: CATSGTSDTQYF. The CDR3, as DNA: TGTGCCACCAGCGGGACTTCGGATACGCAGTATTTT.

Remarks on this clonotype: This may be a read error: a much more frequent sequence differs by one nucleotide. The rearrangement joins TRBV19 to TRBJ2-3, with D possibly being TRBD2 (5 bases). V gave up 3 bases and J gave up 7 bases, with 14 bases separating them. The germline V gene has CDR1 LNHDA and CDR2 SQIVND (reference sequence). This CDR3 has 14 residues. The CDR3 loop reads CASSMRDVSNTQYF. The CDR3 nucleotides are TGTGCCAGTAGTATGAGGGATGTTTCAAATACGCAGTATTTT.

This sequence joins TRBV9 and TRBJ2-3, with D perhaps TRBD1 or TRBD2 (5 bases each). From germline, CDR1 is SGDLS and CDR2 YYNGEE. V dropped 3 bases and J dropped 2 bases, with 10 bases sitting between them. The CDR3 consists of 14 residues. The CDR3 DNA reads as TGTGCCAGCAGCGGCCGGGACCACACAGATACGCAGTATTTT. Amino acids: CASSGRDHTDTQYF.

In the case of this clonotype: A single base separates this from a much larger clone, so it may be a read error. The CDR3 ends on some other residue instead of the conserved phenylalanine or tryptophan, so this is likely a read error. The chain employs TRBV6-5 and TRBJ2-5, with D perhaps matching TRBD2 (5 bases). Germline CDR1 MNHEY, CDR2 SVGAGI. The CDR3 spans 17 residues. With 2 bases removed from V and 2 bases from J, the gap between germline ends came to 18 bases. Here the CDR3 DNA reads TGTGCCAGCAGTTACACACGAGCCCAAACGGGGCAAGAGACCCAGTACTTA. Protein sequence: CASSYTRAQTGQETQYL.

In this sample, this clonotype turned up a few times. This sequence joins TRBV9 and TRBJ1-1; D is uncertain. CDR1 and CDR2 from the germline V gene are SGDLS and YYNGEE. Trimming stripped 4 bases from V and 1 base from J, with 14 bases between. There are 15 residues in the CDR3. The CDR3 spells CASSPGSFGNTEAFF. For the CDR3, the DNA is TGTGCCAGCAGCCCGGGAAGCTTCGGGAACACTGAAGCTTTCTTT.